A selection of T cell receptor beta chains follows, all from one sample in a study of T cell repertoires in cytomegalovirus infection. TCRdb reanalysed the reads using MiXCR and keeps one entry per CDR3 protein. The data hold about 830,000 distinct CDR3 sequences, with 32% observed a single time. Their antigen targets remain unknown. The sample consisted of cultured CD8+ T cells from PBMCs, taken from culture after CMV antigen stimulation. These receptors all come from a human donor in good health (CMV status not recorded). Some clones in this sample may be carry-over from other donors' samples. Both conserved end residues are part of each CDR3. A D gene is named only where the DNA matches it firmly. Only part of the rows carry a size: once, few, many, or a class if the clone is expanded.

j_gene: TRBJ2-5; abundance: .; v_gene: TRBV24-1; d_gene: .; CDR3nt: TGTGCCACCAGTGATCGGACTACCGGAGAGACCCAGTACTTC; CDR3aa: CATSDRTTGETQYF
j_gene: TRBJ1-5; abundance: .; v_gene: TRBV4-1; d_gene: .; CDR3nt: TGCGCCAGCAGCCAAGTTCAGGATCTAGGTCAGCCCCAGCATTTT; CDR3aa: CASSQVQDLGQPQHF
j_gene: TRBJ2-5; abundance: many; v_gene: TRBV7-2; d_gene: .; CDR3nt: TGTGCCAGCAGCTCCCCGGTCCGGGACCTTCAAGAGACCCAGTACTTC; CDR3aa: CASSSPVRDLQETQYF
j_gene: TRBJ2-2; abundance: few; v_gene: TRBV7-9; d_gene: .; CDR3nt: TGTGCCAGCGGCCCGGAGGTCGGGAACACCGGGGAGCTGTTTTTT; CDR3aa: CASGPEVGNTGELFF
j_gene: TRBJ1-1; abundance: few; v_gene: TRBV7-3; d_gene: .; CDR3nt: TGTGCCAGCAGCTCCTTAGAGGGGTTGGGGCTCCACGGGAACACTGAAGCTTTCTTT; CDR3aa: CASSSLEGLGLHGNTEAFF
j_gene: TRBJ2-3; abundance: many; v_gene: TRBV7-6; d_gene: .; CDR3nt: TGTGCCAGCAGCTTAGGTCCAGGCCAAGATACGCAGTATTTT; CDR3aa: CASSLGPGQDTQYF
j_gene: TRBJ2-1; abundance: few; v_gene: TRBV12-3/TRBV12-4; d_gene: .; CDR3nt: TGTGCCAGCAGTTTAGCGGGGAGTAACGATGAGCAGTTCTTC; CDR3aa: CASSLAGSNDEQFF
j_gene: TRBJ2-1; abundance: .; v_gene: TRBV27; d_gene: TRBD1; CDR3nt: TGTGCCAGCAGTTTATCGATGGGGACAGTAATCCACAATGAGCAGTTCTTC; CDR3aa: CASSLSMGTVIHNEQFF
j_gene: TRBJ1-2; abundance: .; v_gene: TRBV10-2; d_gene: .; CDR3nt: TGCGCCAGCAGTGAGTCGTGGGTTGGCTACACCTTC; CDR3aa: CASSESWVGYTF
j_gene: TRBJ1-6; abundance: once; v_gene: TRBV12-5; d_gene: TRBD1; CDR3nt: TGTGCTAGTGGTTTGTCAGGGACAGGCGGAGCAGGTTCACCCCTCCACTTT; CDR3aa: CASGLSGTGGAGSPLHF
j_gene: TRBJ2-2; abundance: many; v_gene: TRBV12-5; d_gene: TRBD1; CDR3nt: TGTGCTACCGGGACAGGGGTTAACGGGGAGCTGTTTTTT; CDR3aa: CATGTGVNGELFF
j_gene: TRBJ2-1; abundance: .; v_gene: TRBV7-9; d_gene: TRBD2; CDR3nt: TGTGCCAGCAGCACCGCTAGCCTAGTTAGCGGGGGGTACAATGAGCAGTTCTTC; CDR3aa: CASSTASLVSGGYNEQFF
j_gene: TRBJ2-5; abundance: .; v_gene: TRBV20-1; d_gene: .; CDR3nt: TGCAGTGCCGAAGGGGATACCCTCCAAGAGACCCAGTACTTC; CDR3aa: CSAEGDTLQETQYF
j_gene: TRBJ2-7; abundance: .; v_gene: TRBV10-3; d_gene: TRBD1; CDR3nt: TGTGCCATCACTTCTTTCCTCAAAGACCGGGACAGGGTTACCTACGAGCAGTACTTC; CDR3aa: CAITSFLKDRDRVTYEQYF
j_gene: TRBJ1-2; abundance: .; v_gene: TRBV10-3; d_gene: .; CDR3nt: TGTGCCATCAGTCTAAGGGGCGGCTACACCTTC; CDR3aa: CAISLRGGYTF
j_gene: TRBJ1-1; abundance: .; v_gene: TRBV10-3; d_gene: .; CDR3nt: TGTGCCATCAGTGACACTGAAGCTTTCTTT; CDR3aa: CAISDTEAFF
j_gene: TRBJ2-1; abundance: .; v_gene: TRBV11-3; d_gene: .; CDR3nt: TGTGCCAGCAGCTTAGATCCGGGGAACCCCCCAAACAATGAGCAGTTCTTC; CDR3aa: CASSLDPGNPPNNEQFF
j_gene: TRBJ2-5; abundance: once; v_gene: TRBV11-2; d_gene: TRBD1; CDR3nt: TGTGCCAGCAGCCCCGGGACAGCTCTCCAAGAGACCCAGTACTTC; CDR3aa: CASSPGTALQETQYF
j_gene: TRBJ1-2; abundance: few; v_gene: TRBV27; d_gene: .; CDR3nt: TGTGCCAGCAGTTTATGGTCCGGGGGTGGCTACACCTTC; CDR3aa: CASSLWSGGGYTF
j_gene: TRBJ2-1; abundance: few; v_gene: TRBV3-1; d_gene: .; CDR3nt: TGTGCCAGCAGCCAAGGCACGGGACCGATGGACTCAATTCTGTACAATGAGCAGTTCTTC; CDR3aa: CASSQGTGPMDSILYNEQFF
j_gene: TRBJ1-3; abundance: few; v_gene: TRBV10-3; d_gene: TRBD1; CDR3nt: TGTGCCATTGCCGGACAGGATCTTAGCTCTGGAAACACCATATATTTT; CDR3aa: CAIAGQDLSSGNTIYF
j_gene: TRBJ2-2; abundance: .; v_gene: TRBV4-1; d_gene: TRBD2; CDR3nt: TGCGCCAGCAGCCAAGTCCTAGCGGGGGGACGCGGGGAGCTGTTTTTT; CDR3aa: CASSQVLAGGRGELFF
j_gene: TRBJ1-5; abundance: many; v_gene: TRBV7-8; d_gene: .; CDR3nt: TGTGCCAGCAGCTTAGAAACAGGGCTATTGTTGAACGCCAATCAGCCCCAGCATTTT; CDR3aa: CASSLETGLLLNANQPQHF
j_gene: TRBJ1-1; abundance: many; v_gene: TRBV7-2; d_gene: .; CDR3nt: TGTGCCAGCAGCTTAGATGTGGTTGGAACTGAAGCTTTCTTT; CDR3aa: CASSLDVVGTEAFF
j_gene: TRBJ2-1; abundance: .; v_gene: TRBV7-2; d_gene: .; CDR3nt: TGTGCCAGCAGCTACAGGGCCTTCGAGCAGTTCTTC; CDR3aa: CASSYRAFEQFF
j_gene: TRBJ1-4; abundance: .; v_gene: TRBV4-1; d_gene: TRBD1; CDR3nt: TGCGCCAGCAGCCAAGGACAGGGGAGTTGGGAAAAACTGTTTTTT; CDR3aa: CASSQGQGSWEKLFF
j_gene: TRBJ1-2; abundance: .; v_gene: TRBV4-2; d_gene: .; CDR3nt: TGTGCCAGCAGCCAAGAGGGGCGCCTACTATATGACTATGGCTACACCTTC; CDR3aa: CASSQEGRLLYDYGYTF
j_gene: TRBJ2-5; abundance: .; v_gene: TRBV7-6; d_gene: .; CDR3nt: TGTGCCAGCAGCTTAAGGCTACAAGAGACCCAGTACTTC; CDR3aa: CASSLRLQETQYF
j_gene: TRBJ1-1; abundance: .; v_gene: TRBV27; d_gene: .; CDR3nt: TGTGCCAGCAGTCCGGGGACGCTGACACCCGACACTGAAGCTTTCTTT; CDR3aa: CASSPGTLTPDTEAFF
j_gene: TRBJ1-2; abundance: .; v_gene: TRBV4-1; d_gene: .; CDR3nt: TGCGCCAGCAGCCAAGAAGGGAAAGGGAGCGGCTACACCTTC; CDR3aa: CASSQEGKGSGYTF
j_gene: TRBJ1-1; abundance: few; v_gene: TRBV6-5; d_gene: .; CDR3nt: TGTGCCAGCCAGAAAGGGACTGAAGCTTTCTTT; CDR3aa: CASQKGTEAFF
j_gene: TRBJ1-5; abundance: .; v_gene: TRBV7-8; d_gene: .; CDR3nt: TGTGCCAGCAGCCGGGGGACGTCGCGGGGGAATCAGCCCCAGCATTTT; CDR3aa: CASSRGTSRGNQPQHF
j_gene: TRBJ1-5; abundance: few; v_gene: TRBV7-9; d_gene: .; CDR3nt: TGTGCCAGCAGCTTATCGGGAGAGAATCAGCCCCAGCATTTT; CDR3aa: CASSLSGENQPQHF
j_gene: TRBJ1-1; abundance: few; v_gene: TRBV6-1; d_gene: .; CDR3nt: TGTGCCAGCAGTGGCAGGGTAGTCACTGAAGCTTTCTTT; CDR3aa: CASSGRVVTEAFF
j_gene: TRBJ2-5; abundance: .; v_gene: TRBV20-1; d_gene: TRBD2; CDR3nt: TGCAGTGCTAGAGACCCGCGGGGGGAGGGCGATTTTGAGACCCAGTACTTC; CDR3aa: CSARDPRGEGDFETQYF
j_gene: TRBJ1-2; abundance: .; v_gene: TRBV18; d_gene: TRBD1; CDR3nt: TGTGCCAGCTCGAACTTACAGGGGGCGCATTGGTATGGCTACACCTTC; CDR3aa: CASSNLQGAHWYGYTF
j_gene: TRBJ1-1; abundance: .; v_gene: TRBV5-1; d_gene: .; CDR3nt: TGCGCCAGCAGCTTGGACCCGGACCTCACTGAAGCTTTCTTT; CDR3aa: CASSLDPDLTEAFF
j_gene: TRBJ1-3; abundance: .; v_gene: TRBV20-1; d_gene: .; CDR3nt: TGCAGTGCTAGAGGTGGATTCTCTGGAAACACCATATATTTT; CDR3aa: CSARGGFSGNTIYF
j_gene: TRBJ2-3; abundance: .; v_gene: TRBV20-1; d_gene: TRBD2; CDR3nt: TGCAGTGCTAGAGATGGGTACGGACTAGCGGGGGGCACAGATACGCAGTATTTT; CDR3aa: CSARDGYGLAGGTDTQYF
j_gene: TRBJ2-3; abundance: .; v_gene: TRBV7-2; d_gene: .; CDR3nt: TGTGCCAGCAGCTTAAATTGGGGCACAGATACGCAGTATTTT; CDR3aa: CASSLNWGTDTQYF
j_gene: TRBJ1-1; abundance: few; v_gene: TRBV19; d_gene: TRBD1; CDR3nt: TGTGCCACCCTGACAGGGGAGGGTCTTAGTAACACTGAAGCTTTCTTT; CDR3aa: CATLTGEGLSNTEAFF